Described below is a single T cell receptor beta chain sequence and its context. The data are from a study of blood T cell repertoires in COVID-19. The overall study: The origin of the acute and convalescent COVID-19 samples was the United States, Italy and Spain.

This CDR3 region has 15 residues. V was cut by 4 bases and J by 7 bases, with 19 bases left in between. Per germline, CDR1 SEHNR and CDR2 FQNEAQ (reference sequence). As originally analysed: By means of reference gene primer amplification, nucleated cell counts were estimated. This table comes from immunoSEQ multiplex PCR, and its TCRdb copy is limited to in-frame clones, with some not included. That table supplies the V and J calls and clone size; D and trimming were determined from the DNA. This sample carries over 200,000 clones, approximately 86% of them seen once, and the ten largest clones take around a tenth.

The clonotype was recovered from a middle-aged man who had recovered from COVID-19. This chain connects TRBV7-9 to TRBJ1-1; a possible D gene is TRBD1 (5 bases). Sequencing input: peripheral blood. The CDR3 reads CASSSTWGRQLEAFF. The CDR3, as DNA: TGTGCCAGCAGCTCCACGTGGGGTAGACAGCTTGAAGCTTTCTTT.